This passage covers 27 T cell receptor beta chains from one sample sequenced in a study of T cell responses to AZD1222 COVID-19 vaccine. Measured with immunoSEQ multiplex PCR; TCRdb has only the in-frame clones, and not every one. The table has 150,000 to 200,000 clones, about nine tenths seen once. Here the sequenced sample was peripheral blood, taken on day 0 of AZD1222 vaccination. The receptors here all came from an adult in good health.

This sequence joins TRBV6-1 and TRBJ2-1; a weak D match, TRBD2 (5 bases). Germline CDR1 is MNHNS and CDR2 is SASEGT. The V and J ends lost 3 bases and 7 bases respectively, with 13 bases between them. CDR3 size: 14 residues. CDR3 sequence: CASSEFPGSNEQFF. The CDR3 nucleotides read TGTGCCAGCAGTGAGTTCCCGGGGTCAAATGAGCAGTTCTTC.

The chain couples TRBV27 to TRBJ1-2; the D is unclear. The V and J ends lost 6 bases and 1 base respectively, with 9 bases between them. Germline V CDR1 and CDR2: MNHEY, SMNVEV (reference sequence). This CDR3 contains 13 residues. CDR3 nucleotides: TGTGCCAGCAGCCGGACCGTTAACTATGGCTACACCTTC. Translating gives CASSRTVNYGYTF.

This clone has just one count. The rearrangement uses TRBV27 and TRBJ2-5; possible D gene TRBD2, 5 bases. CDR1 is MNHEY, CDR2 SMNVEV, per germline (reference sequence). Trimming took off 0 bases at V and 4 bases at J, with 9 bases between the two ends. The CDR3 runs 14 residues. The CDR3 DNA sequence: TGTGCCAGCAGTTTATCGAGGGTGGCAGAGACCCAGTACTTC. Protein product: CASSLSRVAETQYF.

The chain has TRBV28 and TRBJ2-7; either TRBD1 or TRBD2 may supply D (5 bases each). V lost 5 bases to trimming and J lost 3 bases, with 11 bases between them. This CDR3 spans 13 amino acids. Germline CDR1 and CDR2: MDHEN and SYDVKM. The CDR3 DNA is TGTGCCAGCAGTCCGGGACGGAGCTACGAGCAGTACTTC. This sequence encodes CASSPGRSYEQYF.

J is TRBJ2-5 and V is TRBV6-5; the match to TRBD2 covers 8 bases. Germline V gene lookup returns CDR1 MNHEY and CDR2 SVGAGI. The CDR3 consists of 15 residues. Germline trimming cut 0 bases from V and 4 bases from J; bases unmatched to any gene: 4. The CDR3 spells CASSYSRLAGETQYF. In DNA, the CDR3 is TGTGCCAGCAGTTACTCGCGGCTAGCGGGAGAGACCCAGTACTTC.

The chain carries TRBV2 and TRBJ2-7; weak D call: TRBD2 (6 bases). Germline assignment: CDR1 SNHLY and CDR2 FYNNEI. Trimming left V 0 bases short and J 4 bases short, with 19 bases between. The length of the CDR3 is 17 residues. The CDR3 protein is CASSEAAGSPLPYEQYF. In DNA, the CDR3 is TGTGCCAGCAGTGAAGCGGCGGGGTCCCCCCTTCCTTACGAGCAGTACTTC.

The rearrangement links TRBV3-1 (or the pseudogene TRBV3-2) to TRBJ2-2; D call uncertain. V was cut by 1 base and J by 3 bases, with 6 bases left in between. Looked up from germline, CDR1 is LGHDT and CDR2 is YNNKEL (reference sequence). There are 14 residues in the CDR3. The DNA for the CDR3 is TGTGCCAGCAGCCAAGGGTTGGACACCGGGGAGCTGTTTTTT. This sequence encodes CASSQGLDTGELFF.

The rearrangement links TRBV5-1 to TRBJ2-3, with TRBD2 matching over 9 bases. In germline, CDR1 is SGHRS, CDR2 YFSETQ. V dropped 2 bases and J dropped 2; count of bases not matched to a gene: 3. The CDR3 length is 15 residues. The CDR3 loop is CASSFSSGTTDTQYF. Written as DNA, the CDR3 is TGCGCCAGCAGCTTTTCTAGCGGGACCACAGATACGCAGTATTTT.

The rearrangement joins TRBV6-5 to TRBJ2-7; TRBD2 might be the D (6 bases). Trimming left V 0 bases short and J 1 base short, with 13 bases between. Germline V gene data show CDR1 as MNHEY and CDR2 as SVGAGI. There are 16 residues in the CDR3. The CDR3 spells CASSYSRETGSYEQYF. The CDR3 nucleotides are TGTGCCAGCAGTTACTCCCGGGAGACGGGGTCCTACGAGCAGTACTTC.

The V call is TRBV5-1, the J call TRBJ2-3, with 11 bases identical to TRBD2. Germline V gives CDR1 SGHRS, CDR2 YFSETQ. V shed 4 bases, J shed 4 bases, and the junction held 11 bases outside the gene matches. The CDR3 contains 17 residues. The CDR3 region has the DNA TGCGCCAGCAGCCTACCCGGGGTAGCGGGGGGGCCAGATACGCAGTATTTT. Protein sequence: CASSLPGVAGGPDTQYF. Variable domain in full (rest from reference TRBV5-1 and TRBJ2-3): KAGVTQTPRYLIKTRGQQVTLSCSPISGHRSVSWYQQTPGQGLQFLFEYFSETQRNKGNFPGRFSGRQFSNSRSEMNVSTLELGDSALYLCASSLPGVAGGPDTQYFGPGTRLTVL.

The rearrangement links TRBV19 to TRBJ1-2; 11 bases are shared with TRBD1. Germline trimming cut 7 bases from V and 4 bases from J; bases unmatched to any gene: 5. Germline V CDR1 and CDR2: LNHDA, SQIVND (reference sequence). The CDR3 totals 14 residues. In nucleotides, the CDR3 is TGTGCCAGTAACCCGGGACAGGGGGTCTATGGCTACACCTTC. Residues: CASNPGQGVYGYTF.

This clone was seen a few times. The chain couples TRBV18 to TRBJ1-4, with 8 bases that match TRBD1. Per the germline V gene, CDR1 is KGHSH and CDR2 is LQKENI. The CDR3 runs to 15 residues. V trimming: 3 bases; J trimming: 7 bases; junction bases outside the gene matches: 7. The CDR3 sequence: CASSPARTGFEKLFF. CDR3 sequence (DNA): TGTGCCAGCTCACCGGCTAGGACAGGGTTTGAAAAACTGTTTTTT.

The chain recombines TRBV18 with TRBJ2-7; a weak D match, TRBD1 (6 bases). The CDR3 has 16 amino acids. CDR1 and CDR2 (germline): KGHSH, LQKENI. V was pared by 3 bases and J by 5 bases, with 20 bases between. The CDR3 region has the DNA TGTGCCAGCTCACCTCCAACCGGCAGGGGTTTCCACGAGCAGTACTTC. Translation gives CASSPPTGRGFHEQYF.

This chain links TRBV30 with TRBJ2-1, with 16 bases aligning to TRBD2. CDR1 is GTSNPN, CDR2 SVGIG, per germline (reference sequence). CDR3 length equals 15 residues. The trim removed 4 bases at V and 12 bases at J, leaving 9 bases unmatched. The CDR3 is CAWTPKGLAGGVQFF. The CDR3 DNA is TGTGCCTGGACCCCTAAGGGACTAGCGGGAGGGGTGCAGTTCTTC.

The chain combines TRBV28 with TRBJ2-2, with D possibly called TRBD1 or TRBD2 (5 bases each). This CDR3 is 16 amino acids long. Germline V lookup: CDR1 MDHEN, CDR2 SYDVKM. V was pared by 3 bases and J by 0 bases, with 11 bases between. The CDR3 sequence: CASSFQTAANTGELFF. The CDR3 nucleotides read TGTGCCAGCAGTTTCCAGACAGCGGCGAACACCGGGGAGCTGTTTTTT.

The rearrangement links TRBV7-2 to TRBJ1-4, with a tentative D call TRBD1 (6 bases). Trimming took 3 bases from V and 4 from J, leaving 15 bases between them. The V gene's germline CDR1 is SGHTA and CDR2 FQGNSA. The CDR3 is 16 residues long. The CDR3 spells CASSLISGGGNEKLFF. DNA for the CDR3: TGTGCCAGCAGCTTGATCTCGGGGGGCGGTAATGAAAAACTGTTTTTT.

This clone has just one count. J is TRBJ2-7 and V is TRBV6-6; 8 bases map to TRBD1. Trimming removed 2 bases from V and 5 bases from J; junction bases left unmatched: 5. This CDR3 spans 14 amino acids. Germline loops: CDR1 MNHNY, CDR2 SVGAGI (reference sequence). CDR3: CASSYLQDRDEQYF. The CDR3 DNA follows: TGTGCCAGCAGTTACCTTCAGGACAGGGACGAGCAGTACTTC.

The chain joins TRBV10-3 to TRBJ2-2, with D unresolved. Germline V gives CDR1 ENHRY, CDR2 SYGVKD. Trimming removed 4 bases from V and 3 bases from J, with 9 bases in between. This CDR3 region has 14 residues. In DNA form, the CDR3 reads TGTGCCATCAGTGCACGCGGATACACCGGGGAGCTGTTTTTT. Its protein product is CAISARGYTGELFF.

This clone was seen a single time. This rearrangement joins TRBV2 to TRBJ1-6; 7 bases fit TRBD1. The CDR3 consists of 13 residues. Germline V gene data show CDR1 as SNHLY and CDR2 as FYNNEI. V gave up 8 bases and J gave up 8 bases; unmatched junction bases: 6. The CDR3 loop is CASVRDSHSPLHF. CDR3 DNA sequence: TGTGCCAGCGTCCGGGACAGTCATTCACCCCTCCACTTT.

V gene TRBV30 combines with J gene TRBJ1-4, with TRBD1 identical over 7 bases. The CDR3 runs to 12 residues. Losses at the gene ends were 8 bases for V and 6 bases for J; bases not matched to a gene: 6. Looked up from germline, CDR1 is GTSNPN and CDR2 is SVGIG (reference sequence). In nucleotides, the CDR3 is TGTGCCAGATTACAGGGGCATGAAAAACTGTTTTTT. Protein sequence: CARLQGHEKLFF.

This sequence joins TRBV18 and TRBJ2-4; D possibly corresponds to TRBD2 (5 bases). Trimming removed 6 bases at V and 0 bases at J, with 12 bases between. Germline CDR1 reads KGHSH; CDR2 reads LQKENI. The CDR3 has 15 residues. For the CDR3, the DNA is TGTGCCAGCTCCCGCGACGGGATAGCCAAAAACATTCAGTACTTC. It is translated as CASSRDGIAKNIQYF.

The V gene is TRBV29-1, the J gene TRBJ1-5; perhaps TRBD1 as D (5 bases). The germline gives CDR1 SQVTM, CDR2 ANQGSEA. V lost 7 bases and J lost 14, with 27 bases in between. This CDR3 comprises 14 residues. In DNA form, the CDR3 reads TGCAGCGCCTTAACGGGTCAGGGCCTGACCGGGGAGCATTTT. As protein: CSALTGQGLTGEHF.

The CDR3 region is CASSLALTGHRETQYF. The CDR3 DNA is TGTGCCAGCAGCTTAGCCCTGACAGGGCACAGAGAGACCCAGTACTTC. This chain joins TRBV7-2 and TRBJ2-5; TRBD1 matches at 7 bases. The CDR3 has 16 amino acids. Germline-derived CDR1 and CDR2 are SGHTA and FQGNSA. J lost 4 bases, V lost 0 bases, and 8 bases had no gene match. The whole variable domain, filled in from reference TRBV7-2 and TRBJ2-5, reads GAGVSQSPSNKVTEKGKDVELRCDPISGHTALYWYRQSLGQGLEFLIYFQGNSAPDKSGLPSDRFSAERTGGSVSTLTIQRTQQEDSAVYLCASSLALTGHRETQYFGPGTRLLVL.

This clone was detected once. The chain links TRBV30 to TRBJ2-4, with D perhaps being TRBD1 or TRBD2 (5 bases each). This CDR3 is built from 15 residues. Germline-derived CDR1 and CDR2 are GTSNPN and SVGIG (reference sequence). Trimming removed 0 bases from V and 10 bases from J, with 19 bases in between. The CDR3 protein is CAWSVGAQGTGIQYF. The CDR3 nucleotides read TGTGCCTGGAGTGTAGGGGCTCAGGGAACGGGGATTCAGTACTTC.

This chain joins TRBV3-1 (or the pseudogene TRBV3-2) and TRBJ2-3; TRBD2 aligns across 9 bases. There are 15 residues in the CDR3. The V segment lost 4 bases and the J segment 6 bases; nucleotides outside the gene matches: 8. CDR1 and CDR2 from the germline V gene are LGHDT and YNNKEL (reference sequence). For the CDR3, the DNA is TGTGCCAGCAGCCTAGCCGGGACTAGCTCGGATACGCAGTATTTT. It yields the protein CASSLAGTSSDTQYF.

V is TRBV27 and J is TRBJ1-2; 8 positions match TRBD1. The CDR3 extends over 13 amino acids. V was clipped by 4 bases and J by 7 bases; unmatched bases: 5. The germline gives CDR1 MNHEY, CDR2 SMNVEV (reference sequence). The CDR3 coding sequence is TGTGCCAGCAGTTCCCTCACAGGGGGTGGCTACACCTTC. It specifies CASSSLTGGGYTF.

The chain has TRBV6-1 and TRBJ2-4; D is possibly TRBD1 or TRBD2 (5 bases each). V was clipped by 2 bases and J by 5 bases, with 10 bases between them. Germline assignment: CDR1 MNHNS and CDR2 SASEGT. This CDR3 has 14 amino acids. CDR3 nucleotides: TGTGCCAGCAGTGAAAGCCAGGGACAAAACATTCAGTACTTC. Protein product: CASSESQGQNIQYF.